A single T cell receptor beta chain is shown here with its context. Its antigen is unknown. The data derive from a study of a mutant IDH1 vaccine in newly diagnosed glioma. Study information: Initiation of the vaccine course occurred 4-6 weeks after radiotherapy alone, or alongside temozolomide cycles.

The time point here: week 47, end of study. Alongside topical imiquimod, each dose of vaccine comprised 300 ug of mutant IDH1 20-mer peptide. Patients underwent eight vaccinations, which took place in weeks 1, 3, 5, 7, 11, 15, 19 and 23. New IDH1-mutant, ATRX-lost WHO grade 3 or 4 astrocytomas occurred in donors. V shed 8 bases, J shed 4 bases, and the junction held 9 bases outside the gene matches. The germline CDR1 and CDR2 sequences are LGHNA and YNFKEQ. This CDR3 spans 14 amino acids. Sequencing was performed with immunoSEQ multiplex PCR; in TCRdb, only in-frame clones are kept and a portion is missing. The table records around 53,000 clones, about 88% of them present only once.

The receptor was derived from a woman aged 25 to 39 with glioma. Some clones in this sample may be carry-over from other donors' samples. The material was PBMCs, obtained from a glioma patient whose treatment included an IDH1 peptide vaccine. This chain uses TRBV4-2 with TRBJ1-2; 8 bases are a match to TRBD1. CDR3 in amino acids: CASRPGGTGYGYTF. The CDR3 nucleotides are TGTGCCAGCCGCCCAGGGGGCACAGGCTATGGCTACACCTTC.